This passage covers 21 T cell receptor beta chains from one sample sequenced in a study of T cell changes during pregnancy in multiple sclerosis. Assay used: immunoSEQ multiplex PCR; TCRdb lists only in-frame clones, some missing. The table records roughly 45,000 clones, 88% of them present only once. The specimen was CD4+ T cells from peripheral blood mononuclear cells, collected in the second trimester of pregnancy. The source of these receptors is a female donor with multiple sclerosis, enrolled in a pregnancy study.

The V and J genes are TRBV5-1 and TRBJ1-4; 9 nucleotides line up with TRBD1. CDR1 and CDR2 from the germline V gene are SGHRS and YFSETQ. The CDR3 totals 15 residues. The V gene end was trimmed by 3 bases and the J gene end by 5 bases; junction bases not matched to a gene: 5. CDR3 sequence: CASSSDRGWNEKLFF. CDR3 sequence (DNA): TGCGCCAGCAGCTCGGACAGGGGTTGGAATGAAAAACTGTTTTTT.

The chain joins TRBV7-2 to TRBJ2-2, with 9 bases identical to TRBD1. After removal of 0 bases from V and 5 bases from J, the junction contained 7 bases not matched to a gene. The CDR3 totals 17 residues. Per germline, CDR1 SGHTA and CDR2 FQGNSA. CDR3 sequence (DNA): TGTGCCAGCAGCTTAGCGACTACAGGGGGCGGAACCGGGGAGCTGTTTTTT. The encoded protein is CASSLATTGGGTGELFF. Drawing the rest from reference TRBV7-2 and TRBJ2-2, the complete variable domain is GAGVSQSPSNKVTEKGKDVELRCDPISGHTALYWYRQSLGQGLEFLIYFQGNSAPDKSGLPSDRFSAERTGGSVSTLTIQRTQQEDSAVYLCASSLATTGGGTGELFFGEGSRLTVL.

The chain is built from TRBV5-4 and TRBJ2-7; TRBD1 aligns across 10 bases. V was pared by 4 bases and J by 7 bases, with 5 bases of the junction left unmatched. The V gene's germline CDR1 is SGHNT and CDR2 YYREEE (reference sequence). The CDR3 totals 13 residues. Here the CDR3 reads CASSPWDRGEQYF. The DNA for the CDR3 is TGTGCCAGCAGCCCCTGGGACAGGGGAGAGCAGTACTTC.

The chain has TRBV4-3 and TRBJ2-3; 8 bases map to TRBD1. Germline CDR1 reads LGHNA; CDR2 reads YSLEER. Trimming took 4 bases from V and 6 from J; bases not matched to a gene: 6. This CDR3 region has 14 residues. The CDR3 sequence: CASSPQGARDTQYF. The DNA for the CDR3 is TGCGCCAGCAGCCCCCAGGGGGCAAGGGATACGCAGTATTTT.

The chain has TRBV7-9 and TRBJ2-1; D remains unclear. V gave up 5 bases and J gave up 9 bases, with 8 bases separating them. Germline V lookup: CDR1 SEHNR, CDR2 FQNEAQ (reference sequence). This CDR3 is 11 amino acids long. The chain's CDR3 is CASSHQSEQFF. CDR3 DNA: TGTGCCAGCAGCCACCAGTCTGAGCAGTTCTTC. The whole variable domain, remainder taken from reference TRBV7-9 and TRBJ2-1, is DTGVSQNPRHKITKRGQNVTFRCDPISEHNRLYWYRQTLGQGPEFLTYFQNEAQLEKSRLLSDRFSAERPKGSFSTLEIQRTEQGDSAMYLCASSHQSEQFFGPGTRLTVL.

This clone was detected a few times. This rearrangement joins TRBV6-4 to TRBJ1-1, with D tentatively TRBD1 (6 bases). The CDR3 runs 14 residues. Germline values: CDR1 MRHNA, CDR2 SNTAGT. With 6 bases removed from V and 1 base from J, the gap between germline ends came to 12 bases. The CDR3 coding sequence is TGTGCCAGCAGATCCACAGGGTCGAACACTGAAGCTTTCTTT. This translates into CASRSTGSNTEAFF.

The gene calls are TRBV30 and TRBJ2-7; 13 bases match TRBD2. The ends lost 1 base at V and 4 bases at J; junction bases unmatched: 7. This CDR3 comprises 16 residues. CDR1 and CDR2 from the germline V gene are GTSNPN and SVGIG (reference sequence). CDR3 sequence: CAWSGLAGGQPYEQYF. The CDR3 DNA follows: TGTGCCTGGAGTGGACTAGCGGGAGGCCAACCATACGAGCAGTACTTC.

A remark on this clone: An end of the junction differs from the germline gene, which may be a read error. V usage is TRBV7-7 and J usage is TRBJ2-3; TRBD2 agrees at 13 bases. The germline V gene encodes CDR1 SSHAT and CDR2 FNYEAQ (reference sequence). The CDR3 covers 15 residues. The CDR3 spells CASTTGTSGADTQYF. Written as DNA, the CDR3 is TGTGCTAGCACAACCGGGACTAGCGGGGCAGATACGCAGTATTTT.

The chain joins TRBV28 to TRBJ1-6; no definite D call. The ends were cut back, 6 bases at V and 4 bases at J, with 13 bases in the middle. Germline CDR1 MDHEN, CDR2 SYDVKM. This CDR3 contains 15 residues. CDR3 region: CASSVPTGYNSPLHF. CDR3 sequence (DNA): TGTGCCAGCAGCGTACCCACGGGATATAATTCACCCCTCCACTTT.

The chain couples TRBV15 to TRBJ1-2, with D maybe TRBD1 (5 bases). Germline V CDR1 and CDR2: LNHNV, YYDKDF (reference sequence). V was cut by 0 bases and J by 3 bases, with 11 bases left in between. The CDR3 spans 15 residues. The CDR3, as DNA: TGTGCCACCAGCAGAGATCTTGTAGGGGACTATGGCTACACCTTC. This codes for CATSRDLVGDYGYTF.

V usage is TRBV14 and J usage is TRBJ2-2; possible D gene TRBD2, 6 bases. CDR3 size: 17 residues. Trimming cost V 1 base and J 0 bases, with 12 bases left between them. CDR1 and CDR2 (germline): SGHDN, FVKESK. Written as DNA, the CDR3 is TGTGCCAGCAGCCAAGGGGGACTCGCTGCGAACACCGGGGAGCTGTTTTTT. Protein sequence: CASSQGGLAANTGELFF.

CDR3 sequence: CASSSQTYEQYF. The CDR3 coding sequence is TGTGCCAGCAGTTCACAAACCTACGAGCAGTACTTC. The J gene is TRBJ2-7, the V gene TRBV27; D gene unclear. Looked up from germline, CDR1 is MNHEY and CDR2 is SMNVEV (reference sequence). V gave up 4 bases and J gave up 2 bases, with 6 bases separating them. There are 12 residues in the CDR3.

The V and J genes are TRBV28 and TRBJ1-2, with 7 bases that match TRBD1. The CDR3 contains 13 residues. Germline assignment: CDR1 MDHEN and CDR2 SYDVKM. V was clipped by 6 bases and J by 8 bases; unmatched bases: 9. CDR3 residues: CASSPDRVRGYTF. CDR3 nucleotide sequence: TGTGCCAGCAGCCCTGACAGGGTAAGGGGCTACACCTTC.

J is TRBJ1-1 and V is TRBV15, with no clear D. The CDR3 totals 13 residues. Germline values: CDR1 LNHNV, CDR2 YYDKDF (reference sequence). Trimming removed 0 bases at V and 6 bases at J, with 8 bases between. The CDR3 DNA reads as TGTGCCACCAGCAGAGATCGCGGGGCTGAAGCTTTCTTT. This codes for CATSRDRGAEAFF.

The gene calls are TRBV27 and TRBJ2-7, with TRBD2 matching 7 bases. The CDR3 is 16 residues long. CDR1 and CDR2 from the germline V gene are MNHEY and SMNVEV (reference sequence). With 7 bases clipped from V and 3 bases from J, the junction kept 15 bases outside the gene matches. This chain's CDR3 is CASKLVPSGTRYEQYF. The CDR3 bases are TGTGCCAGCAAATTAGTCCCCAGCGGGACCCGCTACGAGCAGTACTTC.

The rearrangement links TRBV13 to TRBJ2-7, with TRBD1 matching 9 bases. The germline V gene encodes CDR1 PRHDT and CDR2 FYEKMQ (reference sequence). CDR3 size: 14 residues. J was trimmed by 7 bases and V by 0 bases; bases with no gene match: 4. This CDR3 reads CASSLGGTGWEQYF. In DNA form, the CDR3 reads TGTGCCAGCAGCTTAGGAGGGACAGGGTGGGAGCAGTACTTC. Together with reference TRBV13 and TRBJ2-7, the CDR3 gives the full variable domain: AAGVIQSPRHLIKEKRETATLKCYPIPRHDTVYWYQQGPGQDPQFLISFYEKMQSDKGSIPDRFSAQQFSDYHSELNMSSLELGDSALYFCASSLGGTGWEQYFGPGTRLTVT.

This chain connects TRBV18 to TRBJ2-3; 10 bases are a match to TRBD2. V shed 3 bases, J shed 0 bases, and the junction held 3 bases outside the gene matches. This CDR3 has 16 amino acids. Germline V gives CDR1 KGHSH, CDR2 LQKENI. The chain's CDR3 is CASSPLAGESTDTQYF. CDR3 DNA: TGTGCCAGCTCACCTCTAGCGGGGGAAAGCACAGATACGCAGTATTTT.

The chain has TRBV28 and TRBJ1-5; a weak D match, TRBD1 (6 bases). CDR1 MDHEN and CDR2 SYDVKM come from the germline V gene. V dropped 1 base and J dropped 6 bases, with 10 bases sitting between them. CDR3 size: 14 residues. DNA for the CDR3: TGTGCCAGCAGTTTATACAGGGCCGGTCAGCCCCAGCATTTT. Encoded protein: CASSLYRAGQPQHF.

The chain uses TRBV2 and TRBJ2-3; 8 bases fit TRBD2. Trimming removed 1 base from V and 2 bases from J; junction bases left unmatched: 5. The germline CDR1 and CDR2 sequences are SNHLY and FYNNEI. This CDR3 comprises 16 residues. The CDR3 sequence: CASSEGLAGNTDTQYF. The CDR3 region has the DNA TGTGCCAGCAGTGAAGGGCTAGCGGGCAACACAGATACGCAGTATTTT.

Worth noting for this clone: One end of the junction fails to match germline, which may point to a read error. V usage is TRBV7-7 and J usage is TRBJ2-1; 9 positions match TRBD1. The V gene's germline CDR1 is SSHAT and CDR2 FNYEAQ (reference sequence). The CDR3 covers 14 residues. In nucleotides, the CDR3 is TGTGCTAGCAGCTCGGGACAGGGATCGGCTGAGCAGTTCTTC. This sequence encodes CASSSGQGSAEQFF.

The CDR3 sequence: CASSLDGGSTDTQYF. The CDR3 DNA reads TGCGCCAGCAGCTTAGATGGCGGGAGCACAGATACGCAGTATTTT. This chain links TRBV5-1 with TRBJ2-3; D may be TRBD2 (5 bases). The V end was cut by 2 bases, the J end by 0 bases, with 10 bases between. The CDR3 sequence is 15 residues long. CDR1 SGHRS and CDR2 YFSETQ come from the germline V gene. Full variable domain (remainder filled in from reference TRBV5-1 and TRBJ2-3): KAGVTQTPRYLIKTRGQQVTLSCSPISGHRSVSWYQQTPGQGLQFLFEYFSETQRNKGNFPGRFSGRQFSNSRSEMNVSTLELGDSALYLCASSLDGGSTDTQYFGPGTRLTVL.